The clone carrying this TCR beta chain was detected only a few times. Its antigen is as yet unknown. This entry belongs to a study of vaccination effects on CD4 cells after COVID-19. Study summary: PBMC were cultured at roughly 2 million per well with roughly 9.7 IU/ml IL-2 and about 9.2 ug/ml peptides.

Assay: immunoSEQ multiplex PCR; the TCRdb copy retains only in-frame clones and omits some. The sample includes roughly 36,000 clones, under 85% of them seen just once. A roughly 11-day culture period preceded the isolation of CD4+ T cells. According to the study, vaccine recipients showed no prior SARS-CoV-2 infection and negative nucleocapsid antibodies. Trimming removed 6 bases at V and 8 bases at J, with 10 bases between. CDR1 and CDR2 from the germline V gene are LNHDA and SQIVND (reference sequence). This CDR3 is built from 12 residues. V is TRBV19 and J is TRBJ1-4; no definite D call. This sequence originates from a human donor who received a COVID-19 vaccine. The input for sequencing was CD4+ T cells from PBMCs cultured without peptide, taken before COVID-19 vaccination. CDR3 DNA sequence: TGTGCCAGTAGAGCTAGAGAGGAAAAACTGTTTTTT. It translates to CASRAREEKLFF.